This passage covers 22 T cell receptor beta chains from one sample sequenced in a study of T cell clusters in autoimmune cytopenias. TRB amplification used approximately 250 ng of peripheral blood genomic DNA. One tube held mixed TRB-A and TRB-B primer pools for touch-down PCR. TCRdb reprocessed the multiplex PCR reads and reports one entry per CDR3 protein, with no DNA. This listing includes some 890 distinct CDR3 sequences. This sample also appeared in a second study, on T cell repertoires in aging, cancer and after chemotherapy.

Source material: peripheral blood. The receptors come from a human donor with chronic lymphocytic leukemia.

This clonotype ranks as medium-sized (0.01 to 0.1%) in terms of frequency. The chain couples TRBV6-1 to TRBJ1-6; no DNA is available, so the TRBD1 call from TCRdb remains unchecked. Germline V gene data show CDR1 as MNHNS and CDR2 as SASEGT. CDR3 length: 17 amino acids. CDR3 sequence: CASTGTGSFGSNSPLHF.

According to its frequency, this clonotype is medium-sized. The rearrangement links TRBV6-6 to TRBJ2-3; TCRdb selects TRBD1, and the lack of DNA leaves this call unchecked. The CDR3 runs 17 residues. CDR1 is MNHNY and CDR2 is SVGAGI in the germline V gene (reference sequence). CDR3 in amino acids: CASSYPKGQGNPDTQYF.

The chain uses TRBV7-3 and TRBJ2-3; TCRdb names TRBD1, which stays unverified in the absence of DNA. Germline V gives CDR1 SGHTA, CDR2 FQGTGA. The CDR3 spans 14 residues. The CDR3 is CASSPSRAGDTQYF.

The rearrangement uses TRBV4-2 and TRBJ1-5; the TRBD1 assignment by TCRdb is unverifiable without DNA. The CDR3 is 16 residues long. Germline values: CDR1 LGHNA, CDR2 YNFKEQ. The CDR3 region is CASSQGGQGSNQPQHF.

This clonotype is identified as medium-sized from frequency. V is TRBV27 and J is TRBJ2-6; the D gene TCRdb calls, TRBD1, cannot be checked with no DNA. CDR3 length equals 17 residues. Germline V gene sequence: CDR1 MNHEY, CDR2 SMNVEV (reference sequence). CDR3 sequence reads: CASRPRTSYSGANVLTF.

By frequency, this clonotype registers large (0.1 to 1%). The J gene is TRBJ2-5, the V gene TRBV19; the D call from TCRdb, TRBD1, cannot be confirmed without DNA. The germline CDR1 and CDR2 sequences are LNHDA and SQIVND (reference sequence). The CDR3 loop spans 14 amino acids. The CDR3 sequence: CASSMGQGIETQYF. The full variable domain, completed using reference TRBV19 and TRBJ2-5, is DGGITQSPKYLFRKEGQNVTLSCEQNLNHDAMYWYRQDPGQGLRLIYYSQIVNDFQKGDIAEGYSVSREKKESFPLTVTSAQKNPTAFYLCASSMGQGIETQYFGPGTRLLVL.

Judged by frequency, this clonotype is medium-sized. The chain joins TRBV27 to TRBJ2-7; TCRdb reports TRBD2, a call that lacks DNA to check it against. The CDR3 totals 15 residues. In germline, CDR1 is MNHEY, CDR2 SMNVEV (reference sequence). This CDR3 reads CASSTPGLAGYEQYF.

This clonotype is identified as medium-sized (0.01 to 0.1%) from frequency. The chain links TRBV7-3 to TRBJ1-2; TCRdb's D gene call, TRBD1, goes unchecked for lack of DNA. The CDR3 has 13 amino acids. The germline V gene has CDR1 SGHTA and CDR2 FQGTGA. CDR3 region: CASSPGTARGYTF.

The chain couples TRBV6-1 to TRBJ2-7; TCRdb outputs TRBD1, but without DNA this stays unchecked. The CDR3 runs 14 residues. Germline CDR1 is MNHNS and CDR2 is SASEGT. The CDR3 spells CASSPQGGQETQYF.

This clonotype is labeled medium-sized (0.01 to 0.1%) based on frequency. The chain has TRBV4-1 and TRBJ2-5. CDR3 length: 16 residues. Germline V lookup: CDR1 MGHRA, CDR2 YSYEKL. This chain's CDR3 is CASSRSGVEIQETQYF.

The rearrangement joins TRBV11-2 to TRBJ1-1. This CDR3 spans 13 amino acids. CDR1 SGHAT and CDR2 FQNNGV come from the germline V gene. The CDR3 region is CASSLGLNTEAFF.

This clonotype counts as medium-sized by frequency. The chain uses TRBV5-1 and TRBJ2-3; the TRBD2 assignment by TCRdb is unverifiable without DNA. Germline loops: CDR1 SGHRS, CDR2 YFSETQ. This CDR3 region has 15 residues. CDR3 amino acids: CASSPSHSVVDTQYF.

This clonotype is classed as medium-sized (0.01 to 0.1%) by frequency. The V gene is TRBV7-6, the J gene TRBJ1-5; the TCRdb call, TRBD1, lacks DNA for checking. Looked up from germline, CDR1 is SGHVS and CDR2 is FNYEAQ. This CDR3 contains 13 residues. CDR3 protein: CASSLSPLMALHF.

This clonotype counts as medium-sized by frequency. This rearrangement joins TRBV30 to TRBJ1-6; TCRdb reports TRBD1, a call that lacks DNA to check it against. Germline V gives CDR1 GTSNPN, CDR2 SVGIG (reference sequence). The CDR3 has 15 residues. CDR3 sequence reads: CAWTPRTGFNSPLHF.

By frequency, this clonotype registers medium-sized. The chain carries TRBV6-5 and TRBJ1-1; lacking DNA, the TRBD1 call made by TCRdb goes unchecked. Germline V CDR1 and CDR2: MNHEY, SVGAGI. The CDR3 consists of 15 residues. This CDR3 is CASSYSLGQGGSAFF.

According to its frequency, this clonotype is medium-sized. The chain couples TRBV24-1 to TRBJ2-3; TCRdb indicates TRBD2, and absent DNA this call remains unverified. From germline, CDR1 is KGHDR and CDR2 SFDVKD. The CDR3 totals 18 residues. CDR3 amino acids: CATSDPGLAWENTDTQYF.

This chain links TRBV7-2 with TRBJ1-6; the TRBD1 assignment by TCRdb is unverifiable without DNA. The CDR3 loop spans 15 amino acids. CDR1 and CDR2 (germline): SGHTA, FQGNSA. The CDR3 spells CASSSSGQGNSPLHF.

This clonotype ranks as medium-sized (0.01 to 0.1%) in terms of frequency. The rearrangement uses TRBV11-2 and TRBJ2-1; lacking DNA, the TRBD2 call made by TCRdb goes unchecked. Germline CDR1 is SGHAT and CDR2 is FQNNGV. CDR3 length equals 16 residues. CDR3 protein: CASSLTSGKTGNEQFF.

This clonotype registers medium-sized by frequency. The chain couples TRBV27 to TRBJ1-5. The germline CDR1 and CDR2 sequences are MNHEY and SMNVEV (reference sequence). This CDR3 spans 15 amino acids. CDR3 region: CASSLEAGDLQPQHF.

V gene TRBV7-3 combines with J gene TRBJ1-6; the D call from TCRdb, TRBD1, cannot be confirmed without DNA. This CDR3 is built from 13 residues. Germline-derived CDR1 and CDR2 are SGHTA and FQGTGA. CDR3 region: CASSLSRTSPLHF.

This clonotype is labeled large based on frequency. The CDR3 loop is CASSLDIGRETQYF. The genes are TRBV11-3 and TRBJ2-5; TCRdb's D call, TRBD2, is unchecked because there is no DNA. The V gene's germline CDR1 is SGHNT and CDR2 YENEEA. This CDR3 is 14 amino acids long. Supplemented by reference TRBV11-3 and TRBJ2-5, the full variable domain reads EAGVVQSPRYKIIEKKQPVAFWCNPISGHNTLYWYLQNLGQGPELLIRYENEEAVDDSQLPKDRFSAERLKGVDSTLKIQPAELGDSAVYLCASSLDIGRETQYFGPGTRLLVL.

Frequency places this clonotype as medium-sized. The rearrangement uses TRBV20-1 and TRBJ2-3; TCRdb reports TRBD1, a call that lacks DNA to check it against. This CDR3 spans 14 amino acids. Germline V CDR1 and CDR2: DFQATT, SNEGSKA (reference sequence). CDR3: CSARRQGGTDTQYF.